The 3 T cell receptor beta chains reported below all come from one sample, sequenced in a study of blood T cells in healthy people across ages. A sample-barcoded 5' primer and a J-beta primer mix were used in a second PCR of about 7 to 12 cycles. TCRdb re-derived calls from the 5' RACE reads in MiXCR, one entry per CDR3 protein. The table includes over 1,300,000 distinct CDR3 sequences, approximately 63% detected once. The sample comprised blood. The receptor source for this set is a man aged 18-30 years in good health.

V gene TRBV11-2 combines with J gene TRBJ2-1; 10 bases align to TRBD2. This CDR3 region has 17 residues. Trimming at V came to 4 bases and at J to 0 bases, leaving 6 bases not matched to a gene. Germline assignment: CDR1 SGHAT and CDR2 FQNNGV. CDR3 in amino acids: CASSYWTSGSSYNEQFF. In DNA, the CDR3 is TGTGCCAGCAGCTACTGGACTAGCGGAAGCTCCTACAATGAGCAGTTCTTC.

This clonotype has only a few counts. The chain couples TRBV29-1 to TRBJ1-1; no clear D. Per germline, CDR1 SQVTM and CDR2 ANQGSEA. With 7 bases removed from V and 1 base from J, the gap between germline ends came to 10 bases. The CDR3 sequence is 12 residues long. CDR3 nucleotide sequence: TGCAGCGGGACCCATACGAACACTGAAGCTTTCTTT. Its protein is CSGTHTNTEAFF.

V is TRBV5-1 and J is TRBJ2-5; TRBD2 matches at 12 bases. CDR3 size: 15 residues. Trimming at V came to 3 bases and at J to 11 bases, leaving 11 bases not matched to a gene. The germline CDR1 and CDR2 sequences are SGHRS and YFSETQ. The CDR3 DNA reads TGCGCCAGCAGCTCACTAGCGGGAGGATCTGAAGAGCAGTACTTC. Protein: CASSSLAGGSEEQYF. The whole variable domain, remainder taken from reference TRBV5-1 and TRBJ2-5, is KAGVTQTPRYLIKTRGQQVTLSCSPISGHRSVSWYQQTPGQGLQFLFEYFSETQRNKGNFPGRFSGRQFSNSRSEMNVSTLELGDSALYLCASSSLAGGSEEQYFGPGTRLLVL.